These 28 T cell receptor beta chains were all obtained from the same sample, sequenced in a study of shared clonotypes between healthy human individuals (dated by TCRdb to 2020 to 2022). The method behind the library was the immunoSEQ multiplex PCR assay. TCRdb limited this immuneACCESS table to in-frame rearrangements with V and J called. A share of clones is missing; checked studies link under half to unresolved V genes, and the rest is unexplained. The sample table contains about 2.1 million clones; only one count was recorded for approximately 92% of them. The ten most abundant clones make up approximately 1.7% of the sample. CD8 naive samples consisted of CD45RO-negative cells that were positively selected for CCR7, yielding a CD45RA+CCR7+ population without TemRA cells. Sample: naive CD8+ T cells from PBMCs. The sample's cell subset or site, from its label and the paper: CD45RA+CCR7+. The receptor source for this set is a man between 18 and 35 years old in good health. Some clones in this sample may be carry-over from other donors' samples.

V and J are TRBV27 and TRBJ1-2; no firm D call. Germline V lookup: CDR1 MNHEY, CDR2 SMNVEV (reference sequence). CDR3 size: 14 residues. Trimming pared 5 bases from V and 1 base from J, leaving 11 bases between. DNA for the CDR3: TGTGCCAGCAGTCAAAACGGGCTTAACTATGGCTACACCTTC. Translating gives CASSQNGLNYGYTF.

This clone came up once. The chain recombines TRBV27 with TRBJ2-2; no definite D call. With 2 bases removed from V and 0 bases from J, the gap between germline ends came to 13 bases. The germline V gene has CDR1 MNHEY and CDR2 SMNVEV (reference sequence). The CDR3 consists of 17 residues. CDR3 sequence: CASSLISRPANTGELFF. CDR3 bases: TGTGCCAGCAGTTTAATTTCCCGCCCGGCGAACACCGGGGAGCTGTTTTTT.

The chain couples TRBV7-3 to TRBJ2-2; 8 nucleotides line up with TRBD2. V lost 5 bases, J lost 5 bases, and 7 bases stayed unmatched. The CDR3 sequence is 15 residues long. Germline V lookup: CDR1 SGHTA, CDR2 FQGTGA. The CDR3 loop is CASSQRLATTGELFF. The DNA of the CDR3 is TGTGCCAGCAGCCAGAGACTAGCGACGACCGGGGAGCTGTTTTTT.

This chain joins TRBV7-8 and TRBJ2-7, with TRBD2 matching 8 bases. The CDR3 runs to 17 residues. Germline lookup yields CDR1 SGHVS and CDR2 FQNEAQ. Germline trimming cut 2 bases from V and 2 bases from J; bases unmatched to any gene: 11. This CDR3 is CASSLTQLGGRPYEQYF. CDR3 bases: TGTGCCAGCAGCTTAACTCAGTTGGGCGGGAGGCCCTACGAGCAGTACTTC.

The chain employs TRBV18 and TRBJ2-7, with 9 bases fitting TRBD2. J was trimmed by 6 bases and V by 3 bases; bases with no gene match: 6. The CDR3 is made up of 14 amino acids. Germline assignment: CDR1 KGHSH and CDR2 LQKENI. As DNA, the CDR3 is TGTGCCAGCTCACCCCCTGCGGGAGGGTTCGAGCAGTACTTC. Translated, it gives CASSPPAGGFEQYF.

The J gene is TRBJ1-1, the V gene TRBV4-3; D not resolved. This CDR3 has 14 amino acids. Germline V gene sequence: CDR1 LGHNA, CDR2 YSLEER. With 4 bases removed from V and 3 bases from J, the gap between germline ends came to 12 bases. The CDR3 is CASSPSGFYTEAFF. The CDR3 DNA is TGCGCCAGCAGCCCCTCCGGCTTCTACACTGAAGCTTTCTTT.

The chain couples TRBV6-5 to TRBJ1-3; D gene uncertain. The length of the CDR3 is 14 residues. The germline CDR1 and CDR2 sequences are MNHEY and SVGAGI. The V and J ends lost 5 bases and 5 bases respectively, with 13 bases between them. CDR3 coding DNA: TGTGCCAGCAGTCCACGTCTGTTCAGAAACACCATATATTTT. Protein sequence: CASSPRLFRNTIYF.

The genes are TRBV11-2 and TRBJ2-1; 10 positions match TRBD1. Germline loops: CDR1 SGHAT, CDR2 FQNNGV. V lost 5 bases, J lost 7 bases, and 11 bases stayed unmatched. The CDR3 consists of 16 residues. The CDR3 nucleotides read TGTGCCAGCAGCCCAGTTTTTAGACAGGGGGCTAATGAGCAGTTCTTC. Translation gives CASSPVFRQGANEQFF.

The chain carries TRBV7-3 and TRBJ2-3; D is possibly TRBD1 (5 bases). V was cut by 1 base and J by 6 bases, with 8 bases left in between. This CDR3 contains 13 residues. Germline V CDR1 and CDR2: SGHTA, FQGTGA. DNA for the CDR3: TGTGCCAGCAGCTTAAGTGCAGGGGATACGCAGTATTTT. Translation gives CASSLSAGDTQYF.

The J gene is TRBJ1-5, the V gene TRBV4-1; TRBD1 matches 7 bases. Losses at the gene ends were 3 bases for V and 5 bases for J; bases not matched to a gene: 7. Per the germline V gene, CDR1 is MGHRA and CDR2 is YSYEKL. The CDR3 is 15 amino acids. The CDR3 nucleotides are TGCGCCAGCAGCCACTTTGGACAGGAAGATCAGCCCCAGCATTTT. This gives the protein CASSHFGQEDQPQHF.

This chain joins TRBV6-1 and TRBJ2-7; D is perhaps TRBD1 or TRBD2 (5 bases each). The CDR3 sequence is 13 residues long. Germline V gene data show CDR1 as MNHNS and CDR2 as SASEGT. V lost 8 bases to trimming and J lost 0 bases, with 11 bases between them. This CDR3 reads CASRDGSSYEQYF. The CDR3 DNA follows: TGTGCCAGCCGGGACGGATCCTCCTACGAGCAGTACTTC.

CDR3: CASSPPLPGRYNEQFF. The CDR3, as DNA: TGTGCCAGCAGCCCTCCGCTTCCGGGACGTTACAATGAGCAGTTCTTC. The rearrangement joins TRBV7-9 to TRBJ2-1; D tentatively fits TRBD1 or TRBD2 (5 bases each). The germline CDR1 and CDR2 sequences are SEHNR and FQNEAQ (reference sequence). The CDR3 totals 16 residues. V lost 5 bases, J lost 4 bases, and 18 bases lay in between.

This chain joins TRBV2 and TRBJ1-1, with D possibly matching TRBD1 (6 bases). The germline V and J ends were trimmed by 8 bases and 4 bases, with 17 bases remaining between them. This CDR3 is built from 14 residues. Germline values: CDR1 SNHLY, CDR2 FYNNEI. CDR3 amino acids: CASRGRGVVTEAFF. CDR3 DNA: TGTGCCAGCCGAGGAAGGGGGGTCGTCACTGAAGCTTTCTTT.

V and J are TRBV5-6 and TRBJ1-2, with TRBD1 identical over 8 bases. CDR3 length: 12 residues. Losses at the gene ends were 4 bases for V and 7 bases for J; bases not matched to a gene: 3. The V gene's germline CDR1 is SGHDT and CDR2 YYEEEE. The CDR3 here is CASSPGTGGYTF. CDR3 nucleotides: TGTGCCAGCAGCCCGGGGACAGGTGGCTACACCTTC.

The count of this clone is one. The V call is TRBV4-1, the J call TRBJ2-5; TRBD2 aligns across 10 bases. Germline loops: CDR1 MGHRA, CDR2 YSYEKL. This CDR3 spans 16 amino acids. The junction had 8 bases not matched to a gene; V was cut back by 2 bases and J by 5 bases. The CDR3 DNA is TGCGCCAGCAGCCAACTCTTAGCGGGAGGTCGGGAGACCCAGTACTTC. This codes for CASSQLLAGGRETQYF.

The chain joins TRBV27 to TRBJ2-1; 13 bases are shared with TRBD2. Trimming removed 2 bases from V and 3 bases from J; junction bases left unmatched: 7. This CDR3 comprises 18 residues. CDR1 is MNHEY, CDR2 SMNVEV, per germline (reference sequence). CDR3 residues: CASSLRGTSGVNYNEQFF. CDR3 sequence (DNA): TGTGCCAGCAGTTTACGGGGGACTAGCGGGGTTAACTACAATGAGCAGTTCTTC.

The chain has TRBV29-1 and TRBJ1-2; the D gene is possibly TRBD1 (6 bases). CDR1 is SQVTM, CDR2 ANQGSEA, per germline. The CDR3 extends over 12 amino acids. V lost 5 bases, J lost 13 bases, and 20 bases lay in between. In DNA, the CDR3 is TGCAGCGTTAACGACAGGCCTCCGGGTTGCACCTTC. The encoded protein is CSVNDRPPGCTF.

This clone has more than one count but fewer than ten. The CDR3 loop reads CASSLQLNEKLFF. CDR3 DNA: TGTGCCAGCAGTTTACAGCTTAATGAAAAACTGTTTTTT. This sequence joins TRBV27 and TRBJ1-4; no clear D. The germline V gene has CDR1 MNHEY and CDR2 SMNVEV (reference sequence). V was shortened by 2 bases and J by 4 bases, with 5 bases between the two germline ends. The CDR3 length is 13 residues.

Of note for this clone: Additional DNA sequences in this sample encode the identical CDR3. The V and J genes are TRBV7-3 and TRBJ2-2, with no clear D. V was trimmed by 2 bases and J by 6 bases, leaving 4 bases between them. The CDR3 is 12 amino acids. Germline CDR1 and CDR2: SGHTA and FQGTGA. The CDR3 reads CASSLLSGELFF. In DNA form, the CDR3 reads TGTGCCAGCAGCTTACTTTCCGGGGAGCTGTTTTTT. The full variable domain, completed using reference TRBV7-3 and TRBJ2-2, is GAGVSQTPSNKVTEKGKYVELRCDPISGHTALYWYRQSLGQGPEFLIYFQGTGAADDSGLPNDRFFAVRPEGSVSTLKIQRTERGDSAVYLCASSLLSGELFFGEGSRLTVL.

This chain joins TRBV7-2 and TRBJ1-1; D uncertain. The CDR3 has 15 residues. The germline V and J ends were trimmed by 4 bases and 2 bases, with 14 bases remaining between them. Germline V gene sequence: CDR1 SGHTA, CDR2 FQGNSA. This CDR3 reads CASSSSGSLNTEAFF. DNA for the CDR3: TGTGCCAGCAGCTCTTCCGGGAGCCTAAACACTGAAGCTTTCTTT.

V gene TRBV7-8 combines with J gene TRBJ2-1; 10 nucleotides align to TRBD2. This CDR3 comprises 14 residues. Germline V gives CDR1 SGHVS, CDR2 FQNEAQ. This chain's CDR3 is CATSRLAGAGEQFF. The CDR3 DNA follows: TGTGCAACCTCCAGGCTAGCGGGAGCCGGTGAGCAGTTCTTC.

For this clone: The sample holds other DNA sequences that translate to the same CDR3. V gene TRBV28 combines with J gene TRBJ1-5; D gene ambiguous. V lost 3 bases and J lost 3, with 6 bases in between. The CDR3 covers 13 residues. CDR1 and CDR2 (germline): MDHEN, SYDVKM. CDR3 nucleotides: TGTGCCAGCAGTTTCCGCTACAATCAGCCCCAGCATTTT. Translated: CASSFRYNQPQHF.

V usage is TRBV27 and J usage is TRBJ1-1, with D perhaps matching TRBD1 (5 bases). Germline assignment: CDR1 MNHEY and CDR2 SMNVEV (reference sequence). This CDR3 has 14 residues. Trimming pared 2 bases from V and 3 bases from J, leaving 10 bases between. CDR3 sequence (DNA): TGTGCCAGCAGTTTAGGGGGACCGTACACTGAAGCTTTCTTT. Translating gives CASSLGGPYTEAFF.

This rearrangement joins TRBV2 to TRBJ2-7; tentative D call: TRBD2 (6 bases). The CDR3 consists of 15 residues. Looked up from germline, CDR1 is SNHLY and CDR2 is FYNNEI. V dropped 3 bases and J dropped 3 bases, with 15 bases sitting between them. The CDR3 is CASSDVVAAHYEQYF. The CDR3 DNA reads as TGTGCCAGCAGTGACGTAGTAGCGGCCCACTACGAGCAGTACTTC.

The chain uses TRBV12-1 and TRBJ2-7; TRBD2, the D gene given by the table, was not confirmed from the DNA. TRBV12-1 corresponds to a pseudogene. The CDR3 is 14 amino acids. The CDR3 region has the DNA TGTGCCAGCAGCCAAGCGGGAGGTCGGTACGAGCAGTACTTC. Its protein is CASSQAGGRYEQYF.

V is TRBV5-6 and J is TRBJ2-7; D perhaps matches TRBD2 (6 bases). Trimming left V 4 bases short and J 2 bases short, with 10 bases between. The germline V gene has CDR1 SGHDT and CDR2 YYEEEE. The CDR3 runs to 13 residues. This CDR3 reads CASSVGLTYEQYF. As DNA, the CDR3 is TGTGCCAGCAGCGTGGGACTGACCTACGAGCAGTACTTC. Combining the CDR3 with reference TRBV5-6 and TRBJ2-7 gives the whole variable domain DAGVTQSPTHLIKTRGQQVTLRCSPKSGHDTVSWYQQALGQGPQFIFQYYEEEERQRGNFPDRFSGHQFPNYSSELNVNALLLGDSALYLCASSVGLTYEQYFGPGTRLTVT.

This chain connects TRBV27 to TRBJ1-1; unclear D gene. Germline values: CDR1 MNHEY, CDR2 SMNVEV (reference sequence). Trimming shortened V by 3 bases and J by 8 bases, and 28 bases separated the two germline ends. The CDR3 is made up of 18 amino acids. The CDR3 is CASSFGVGLRTSESEAFF. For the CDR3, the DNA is TGTGCCAGCAGTTTCGGCGTAGGGCTCAGGACCTCCGAAAGCGAAGCTTTCTTT.

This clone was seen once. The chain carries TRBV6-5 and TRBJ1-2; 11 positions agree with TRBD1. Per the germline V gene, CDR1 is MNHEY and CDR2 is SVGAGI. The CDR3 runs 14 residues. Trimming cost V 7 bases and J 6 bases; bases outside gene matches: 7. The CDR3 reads CASTQGTGGDGYTF. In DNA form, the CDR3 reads TGTGCCAGCACTCAGGGGACAGGGGGAGATGGCTACACCTTC.